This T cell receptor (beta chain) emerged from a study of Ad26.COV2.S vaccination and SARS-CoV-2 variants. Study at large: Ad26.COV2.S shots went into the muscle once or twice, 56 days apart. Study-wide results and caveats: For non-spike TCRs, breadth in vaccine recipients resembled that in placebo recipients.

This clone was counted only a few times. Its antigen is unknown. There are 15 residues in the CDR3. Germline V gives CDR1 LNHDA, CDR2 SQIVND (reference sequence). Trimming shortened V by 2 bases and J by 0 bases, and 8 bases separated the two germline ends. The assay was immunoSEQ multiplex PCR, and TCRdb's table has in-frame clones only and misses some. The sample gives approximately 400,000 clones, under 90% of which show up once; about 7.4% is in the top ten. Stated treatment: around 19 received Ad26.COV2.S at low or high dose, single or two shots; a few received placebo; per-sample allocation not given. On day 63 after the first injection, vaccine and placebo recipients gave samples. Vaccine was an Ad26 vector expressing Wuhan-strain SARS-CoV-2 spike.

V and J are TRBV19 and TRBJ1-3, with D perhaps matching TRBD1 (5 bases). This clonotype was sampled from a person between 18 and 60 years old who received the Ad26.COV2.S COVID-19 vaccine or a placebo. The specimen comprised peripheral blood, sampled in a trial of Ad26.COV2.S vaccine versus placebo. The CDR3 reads CASSITTGSGNTIYF. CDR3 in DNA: TGTGCCAGTAGTATAACCACAGGCTCTGGAAACACCATATATTTT.